This is a list of T cell receptor beta chains from one sample in a study of shared clonotypes between healthy human individuals. The data were produced by immunoSEQ multiplex PCR, yet TCRdb's version contains in-frame clones alone and is incomplete. The sample holds under 600,000 clones, more than 95% seen once. The sequencing input was naive CD4+ T cells sorted from blood. The receptors stem from a woman in her 30s in good health. Each CDR3 is given with its conserved first and last residue. D genes are given only for firm matches. The size entry is marked missing in some rows and otherwise reads once, few, many or a size class.

J gene	V gene	clone size	CDR3 length	D gene	CDR3 DNA	CDR3 protein
TRBJ1-2	TRBV29-1	NA	14	TRBD1	TGCAGCGTTGAGGACCCTCACAGGGGTTCGGGCTACACCTTC	CSVEDPHRGSGYTF
TRBJ2-7	TRBV10-1	NA	15	TRBD1	TGCGCCAGCAGTGATACAGGGGGCGAGAATTTAAGGCAGTACTTC	CASSDTGGENLRQYF
TRBJ1-1	TRBV7-9	NA	15	TRBD1	TGTGCCAGCAGCTTACGGACAGGGGGCGAAACTGAAGCTTTCTTT	CASSLRTGGETEAFF
TRBJ2-7	TRBV6-6	NA	12	NA	TGTGCCAGCATGGCAACAGAGGGGGAGCAGTACTTC	CASMATEGEQYF
TRBJ2-3	TRBV5-1	NA	14	TRBD2	TGCGCCAGCAGCTTAACTAGCGGGGCAGATACGCAGTATTTT	CASSLTSGADTQYF
TRBJ1-5	TRBV28	NA	16	TRBD1	TGTGCCAGCAGTTTAATTCATCAGGGGGCTAAACAGCCCCAGCATTTT	CASSLIHQGAKQPQHF
TRBJ1-2	TRBV28	NA	14	NA	TGTGCCAGCACCTGGACAGCTAGTTCTAATGGCTACACCTTC	CASTWTASSNGYTF
TRBJ2-3	TRBV6-5	NA	14	NA	TGTGCCAGCAGTTACTCGACTAGTAAGGATACGCAGTATTTT	CASSYSTSKDTQYF
TRBJ2-1	TRBV2	NA	15	NA	TGTGCCAGCAGTGAAGAAGGGGGCTCCTACAATGAGCAGTTCTTC	CASSEEGGSYNEQFF
TRBJ2-3	TRBV6-5	NA	13	NA	TGTGCCACCGCGGTAGGGTACACAGATACGCAGTATTTT	CATAVGYTDTQYF
TRBJ1-2	TRBV7-6	NA	16	NA	TGTGCCAGCAGCTTAGCCTCAGGTCGGGCGGGCTATGGCTACACCTTC	CASSLASGRAGYGYTF
TRBJ1-5	TRBV28	NA	13	NA	TGTGCCAGCAGTTTATGGGGAAACAAGCCCCAGCATTTT	CASSLWGNKPQHF
TRBJ1-5	TRBV28	NA	13	TRBD1	TGTGCCAGCAGCTCCGACAGGGATCAGCCCCAGCATTTT	CASSSDRDQPQHF
TRBJ1-4	TRBV19	NA	13	NA	TGTGCCAGTCGACTGGGGGCCAATGAAAAACTGTTTTTT	CASRLGANEKLFF
TRBJ2-5	TRBV30	NA	12	NA	TGTGCCTGGAATGGGGGAGGAGAGACCCAGTACTTC	CAWNGGGETQYF
TRBJ2-4	TRBV28	NA	13	NA	TGTGCCAGCACCAAATCCCGGATGGACATTCAGTACTTC	CASTKSRMDIQYF
TRBJ2-3	TRBV19	once	15	NA	TGTGCCAGTAGTATAGGCAGCGGGAGCACAGATACGCAGTATTTT	CASSIGSGSTDTQYF
TRBJ2-7	TRBV10-3	NA	17	TRBD2	TGTGCCATCAACCGAGGGACAGCGGGAGGCCCCCCCTACGAGCAGTACTTC	CAINRGTAGGPPYEQYF
TRBJ2-5	TRBV19	NA	14	NA	TGTGCCAGTAGTATCGCTCCAGGGCTGAAGACCCAGTACTTC	CASSIAPGLKTQYF
TRBJ1-5	TRBV18	NA	13	NA	TGTGCCAGCTCCATCGGACCCCGTCAGCCCCAGCATTTT	CASSIGPRQPQHF
TRBJ2-7	TRBV10-2	NA	16	TRBD2	TGCGCCAGCATTGGGGGACTAGCGGGAGGGGTCGACGAGCAGTACTTC	CASIGGLAGGVDEQYF
TRBJ2-2	TRBV19	NA	14	NA	TGTGCCAGTAGTGGCAGGGGTTACACCGGGGAGCTGTTTTTT	CASSGRGYTGELFF
TRBJ1-4	TRBV4-1	NA	17	NA	TGCGCCAGCAGCCAAGGGTATTGGGGCGCAACTAATGAAAAACTGTTTTTT	CASSQGYWGATNEKLFF
TRBJ2-3	TRBV14	NA	15	NA	TGTGCCAGCAGCCCCTTTTCCGGGCGAGGCGATACGCAGTATTTT	CASSPFSGRGDTQYF
TRBJ1-5	TRBV21-1	NA	15	NA	TGTGCCAGCAGCAAAGCGCAAGGAGTCAATCAGCCCCAGCATTTT	CASSKAQGVNQPQHF
TRBJ2-7	TRBV6-1	NA	15	NA	TGTGCCAGCAGTGACCCGGGGATCTACTCCTACGAGCAGTACTTC	CASSDPGIYSYEQYF
TRBJ2-2	TRBV6-1	NA	14	NA	TGTGCCAGCAGTCCGGGGCCTAACACCGGGGAGCTGTTTTTT	CASSPGPNTGELFF
TRBJ1-4	TRBV6-1	NA	14	NA	TGTGCCAGCAGTAGACAGTCGACCAGCAGAAAACTGTTTTTT	CASSRQSTSRKLFF
TRBJ1-4	TRBV7-9	NA	15	NA	TGTGCCAGCAGCCCGGCCAGCACAACTAATGAAAAACTGTTTTTT	CASSPASTTNEKLFF
TRBJ2-7	TRBV7-9	NA	15	TRBD1	TGTGCCAGCAGCGCACGGGACAGTAGCTCCTACGAGCAGTACTTC	CASSARDSSSYEQYF
TRBJ2-1	TRBV27	NA	17	TRBD2	TGTGCCAGCAGTTTATCGACGCTGCGGGGGACCTACAATGAGCAGTTCTTC	CASSLSTLRGTYNEQFF
TRBJ2-3	TRBV7-2	NA	16	TRBD2	TGTGCCAGCAGCTTAGTTGCTAGCGGATATGAAGATACGCAGTATTTT	CASSLVASGYEDTQYF
TRBJ2-3	TRBV10-1	NA	14	TRBD2	TGCGCCAGCAGTTTAGCGGGAGTAACAGATACGCAGTATTTT	CASSLAGVTDTQYF
TRBJ2-1	TRBV19	NA	17	NA	TGTGCCAGTAGTCTTGGGCGCCTCTCTAGCTCCTACAATGAGCAGTTCTTC	CASSLGRLSSSYNEQFF
TRBJ1-4	TRBV6-1	NA	16	NA	TGTGCCAGCAGTGTTACCACGGGGAGCTTAAATGAAAAACTGTTTTTT	CASSVTTGSLNEKLFF
TRBJ2-3	TRBV2	NA	10	NA	TGTGCCAGCATTGAAGATACGCAGTATTTT	CASIEDTQYF
TRBJ1-2	TRBV9	NA	16	NA	TGTGCCAGCAGCTCCCAGGACAGACTTTATAACTATGGCTACACCTTC	CASSSQDRLYNYGYTF